This passage covers 26 T cell receptor beta chains from one sample sequenced in a study of T cells in localized non-small cell lung cancer. The assay was immunoSEQ multiplex PCR, and TCRdb's table has in-frame clones only and misses some. This table has about 40,000 clones, approximately 83% appearing once. Sequencing was performed on peripheral blood, taken before any cancer treatment. These receptors all stem from a man aged 40 to 70 with stage I lung adenocarcinoma.

The CDR3: CASIPWGSFRTDTQYF. The CDR3 DNA reads as TGTGCCAGCATCCCTTGGGGCTCATTTCGCACAGATACGCAGTATTTT. This sequence joins TRBV7-9 and TRBJ2-3; a possible D gene is TRBD1 (5 bases). The CDR3 has 16 residues. The germline V gene has CDR1 SEHNR and CDR2 FQNEAQ (reference sequence). V lost 7 bases to trimming and J lost 1 base, with 18 bases between them. The entire variable domain, with the rest obtained from reference TRBV7-9 and TRBJ2-3, is as follows: DTGVSQNPRHKITKRGQNVTFRCDPISEHNRLYWYRQTLGQGPEFLTYFQNEAQLEKSRLLSDRFSAERPKGSFSTLEIQRTEQGDSAMYLCASIPWGSFRTDTQYFGPGTRLTVL.

The rearrangement links TRBV14 to TRBJ2-2; TRBD2 matches at 9 bases. Germline V gene sequence: CDR1 SGHDN, CDR2 FVKESK. This CDR3 contains 17 residues. Germline trimming cut 4 bases from V and 5 bases from J; bases unmatched to any gene: 11. The chain's CDR3 is CASSRRRTAGGTGELFF. The CDR3 DNA sequence: TGTGCCAGCAGCCGACGGAGGACAGCGGGAGGTACCGGGGAGCTGTTTTTT.

This chain joins TRBV5-1 and TRBJ2-3, with 7 bases aligning to TRBD1. V trimming: 4 bases; J trimming: 1 base; junction bases outside the gene matches: 9. The CDR3 sequence is 16 residues long. Germline loops: CDR1 SGHRS, CDR2 YFSETQ. CDR3 sequence (DNA): TGCGCCAGCAGCCCGCAGGGGGACGACCGCACAGATACGCAGTATTTT. Translated, it gives CASSPQGDDRTDTQYF. Full variable domain (outside the CDR3, taken from reference TRBV5-1 and TRBJ2-3): KAGVTQTPRYLIKTRGQQVTLSCSPISGHRSVSWYQQTPGQGLQFLFEYFSETQRNKGNFPGRFSGRQFSNSRSEMNVSTLELGDSALYLCASSPQGDDRTDTQYFGPGTRLTVL.

V gene TRBV14 combines with J gene TRBJ1-5; TRBD1 agrees at 8 bases. This CDR3 region has 17 residues. From germline, CDR1 is SGHDN and CDR2 FVKESK. Trimming removed 4 bases from V and 0 bases from J; junction bases left unmatched: 8. The chain's CDR3 is CASSLDRVRHSNQPQHF. The CDR3 nucleotides read TGTGCCAGCAGCCTGGACAGGGTGAGGCATAGCAATCAGCCCCAGCATTTT.

The chain uses TRBV19 and TRBJ2-2, with TRBD1 identical over 10 bases. This CDR3 spans 17 amino acids. V shed 1 base and J 1 base; nucleotides not matched to a gene: 3. The germline CDR1 and CDR2 sequences are LNHDA and SQIVND (reference sequence). The CDR3 here is CASSIGRDRGNTGELFF. CDR3 in DNA: TGTGCCAGTAGTATAGGGCGGGACAGGGGGAACACCGGGGAGCTGTTTTTT.

V usage is TRBV5-1 and J usage is TRBJ2-7; 12 nucleotides align to TRBD2. This CDR3 spans 13 amino acids. J was trimmed by 2 bases and V by 8 bases; bases with no gene match: 2. CDR1 and CDR2 (germline): SGHRS, YFSETQ. The CDR3 loop reads CASGLAGTYEQYF. CDR3 in DNA: TGCGCCAGTGGACTAGCGGGAACCTACGAGCAGTACTTC.

The chain uses TRBV7-2 and TRBJ2-5; no clear D gene. The V end was cut by 3 bases, the J end by 0 bases, with 8 bases between. The CDR3 consists of 14 residues. Germline V CDR1 and CDR2: SGHTA, FQGNSA. The CDR3: CASSLEVYQETQYF. As DNA, the CDR3 is TGTGCCAGCAGCTTGGAAGTGTACCAAGAGACCCAGTACTTC.

The chain links TRBV5-1 to TRBJ2-5; no clear D. Germline CDR1 and CDR2: SGHRS and YFSETQ. CDR3 size: 13 residues. Trimming stripped 4 bases from V and 2 bases from J, with 9 bases between. CDR3 amino acids: CASSISVQETQYF. The CDR3 DNA reads as TGCGCCAGCAGCATTTCTGTACAAGAGACCCAGTACTTC.

The chain is built from TRBV4-2 and TRBJ2-7; no reliable D call. The CDR3 is 13 amino acids. V was clipped by 1 base and J by 6 bases, with 10 bases between them. Germline lookup yields CDR1 LGHNA and CDR2 YNFKEQ. CDR3 sequence (DNA): TGTGCCAGCAGCCAAGCTCAGGATGGCGAGCAGTACTTC. Encoded protein: CASSQAQDGEQYF.

V and J are TRBV18 and TRBJ2-7; perhaps TRBD1 as D (5 bases). Trimming left V 1 base short and J 5 bases short, with 18 bases between. Germline V gene data show CDR1 as KGHSH and CDR2 as LQKENI. This CDR3 is 16 amino acids long. The CDR3 DNA sequence: TGTGCCAGCTCACCACTGACTTCGCCAGGGTCCAACGAGCAGTACTTC. Its translation: CASSPLTSPGSNEQYF.

The chain couples TRBV18 to TRBJ1-2, with 8 bases that match TRBD1. The V gene end was trimmed by 5 bases and the J gene end by 8 bases; junction bases not matched to a gene: 16. The CDR3 is 16 amino acids. CDR1 and CDR2 from the germline V gene are KGHSH and LQKENI. The chain's CDR3 is CASSSATVGQGGGYTF. The CDR3 bases are TGTGCCAGCTCATCGGCGACCGTAGGACAGGGTGGAGGCTACACCTTC.

The chain employs TRBV6-4 and TRBJ2-2; no firm D call. The ends were cut back, 7 bases at V and 5 bases at J, with 11 bases in the middle. CDR1 is MRHNA and CDR2 is SNTAGT in the germline V gene. The CDR3 contains 13 residues. The chain's CDR3 is CASKKEMTGELFF. The CDR3 DNA sequence: TGTGCCAGCAAAAAAGAGATGACCGGGGAGCTGTTTTTT.

V usage is TRBV19 and J usage is TRBJ1-1, with a possible D match to TRBD1 (6 bases). Trimming took 7 bases from V and 4 from J, leaving 13 bases between them. The CDR3 extends over 13 amino acids. Germline assignment: CDR1 LNHDA and CDR2 SQIVND (reference sequence). CDR3 coding DNA: TGTGCCAGTACAACAGGGATGAGCACTGAAGCTTTCTTT. Translating gives CASTTGMSTEAFF.

The chain recombines TRBV6-6 with TRBJ2-7, with D perhaps TRBD2 (6 bases). The ends were cut back, 5 bases at V and 5 bases at J, with 13 bases in the middle. The CDR3 consists of 13 residues. The V gene's germline CDR1 is MNHNY and CDR2 SVGAGI (reference sequence). The CDR3 region is CASSLTRGHEQYF. As DNA, the CDR3 is TGTGCCAGCAGTCTTACGCGGGGACACGAGCAGTACTTC.

The rearrangement links TRBV28 to TRBJ2-1; 8 positions match TRBD2. The CDR3 covers 16 residues. Trimming took 5 bases from V and 4 from J; bases not matched to a gene: 10. Germline CDR1 and CDR2: MDHEN and SYDVKM. This chain's CDR3 is CASSIPSGRRYNEQFF. The CDR3 DNA sequence: TGTGCCAGCAGTATCCCCAGCGGGAGAAGGTACAATGAGCAGTTCTTC.

V and J are TRBV4-3 and TRBJ2-1, with TRBD2 matching 7 bases. The CDR3 sequence is 16 residues long. Per the germline V gene, CDR1 is LGHNA and CDR2 is YSLEER. After removal of 1 base from V and 3 bases from J, the junction contained 6 bases not matched to a gene. CDR3: CASSQASSGLYNEQFF. The CDR3 DNA reads as TGCGCCAGCAGCCAAGCCTCTAGCGGTCTCTACAATGAGCAGTTCTTC.

The CDR3 loop is CAISVGQNTEAFF. CDR3 nucleotide sequence: TGTGCCATCAGTGTCGGACAGAACACTGAAGCTTTCTTT. The chain uses TRBV10-3 and TRBJ1-1, with D maybe TRBD1 (5 bases). Germline V CDR1 and CDR2: ENHRY, SYGVKD. The CDR3 extends over 13 amino acids. The V end lost 4 bases, the J end lost 1 base, and 7 bases lay between the germline ends.

The J gene is TRBJ2-5, the V gene TRBV5-5; D is perhaps TRBD1 or TRBD2 (6 bases each). The CDR3 loop spans 18 amino acids. V lost 3 bases to trimming and J lost 1 base, with 22 bases between them. Looked up from germline, CDR1 is SGHKS and CDR2 is YYEKEE (reference sequence). The DNA of the CDR3 is TGTGCCAGCAGCTGGAGGGGGTCGGGAGACGGGCGCCAAGAGACCCAGTACTTC. Residues: CASSWRGSGDGRQETQYF.

The chain joins TRBV7-2 to TRBJ2-7; a weak D match, TRBD1 (7 bases). Germline-derived CDR1 and CDR2 are SGHTA and FQGNSA. V was shortened by 5 bases and J by 7 bases, with 18 bases between the two germline ends. CDR3 length: 14 amino acids. The CDR3 is CASSPSRGAVEQYF. As DNA, the CDR3 is TGTGCCAGCAGCCCAAGCAGGGGGGCAGTTGAGCAGTACTTC. The whole variable domain, filled in from reference TRBV7-2 and TRBJ2-7, reads GAGVSQSPSNKVTEKGKDVELRCDPISGHTALYWYRQSLGQGLEFLIYFQGNSAPDKSGLPSDRFSAERTGGSVSTLTIQRTQQEDSAVYLCASSPSRGAVEQYFGPGTRLTVT.

The genes are TRBV7-2 and TRBJ2-7, with a tentative D call TRBD1 (6 bases). Looked up from germline, CDR1 is SGHTA and CDR2 is FQGNSA. The CDR3 runs 14 residues. Between the trimmed V and J ends, which lost 3 bases and 6 bases, there was a span of 15 bases. CDR3 sequence reads: CASSFMAGAGEQYF. CDR3 sequence (DNA): TGTGCCAGCAGCTTTATGGCAGGGGCGGGCGAGCAGTACTTC.

This chain joins TRBV7-2 and TRBJ1-3; perhaps TRBD1 as D (6 bases). Trimming pared 0 bases from V and 2 bases from J, leaving 11 bases between. Germline CDR1 SGHTA, CDR2 FQGNSA. The CDR3 length is 16 residues. The CDR3 sequence is CASSLARGGAGNTIYF. In DNA, the CDR3 is TGTGCCAGCAGCTTAGCCAGGGGAGGTGCTGGAAACACCATATATTTT.

The chain links TRBV7-6 to TRBJ2-7, with 8 bases that match TRBD1. The V and J ends lost 4 bases and 4 bases, in that order; junction bases with no gene match: 6. Germline lookup yields CDR1 SGHVS and CDR2 FNYEAQ. The CDR3 totals 14 residues. The CDR3: CASSSGQGIYEQYF. The CDR3 DNA reads as TGTGCCAGCAGCTCTGGACAGGGTATTTACGAGCAGTACTTC.

The chain employs TRBV4-1 and TRBJ2-5; TRBD2 aligns across 10 bases. Germline V gene data show CDR1 as MGHRA and CDR2 as YSYEKL. The CDR3 extends over 16 amino acids. V lost 1 base and J lost 5; bases outside the gene matches: 7. CDR3 residues: CASSQGTSGMGETQYF. CDR3 in DNA: TGCGCCAGCAGCCAAGGAACTAGCGGGATGGGGGAGACCCAGTACTTC.

The CDR3 sequence is CASGARDLEKTQYF. The CDR3 DNA sequence: TGTGCCAGCGGCGCGCGGGACTTAGAAAAGACCCAGTACTTC. The chain couples TRBV19 to TRBJ2-5; D might be TRBD2 (6 bases). The V end was cut by 9 bases, the J end by 6 bases, with 20 bases between. The CDR3 is 14 amino acids. Germline assignment: CDR1 LNHDA and CDR2 SQIVND (reference sequence).

This clone was detected only once. This chain uses TRBV5-8 with TRBJ1-1; D unresolved. The CDR3 length is 13 residues. The V and J ends lost 4 bases and 1 base respectively, with 8 bases between them. Per germline, CDR1 SGHTS and CDR2 YDEGEE. CDR3 amino acids: CASSPPRNTEAFF. CDR3 nucleotide sequence: TGTGCCAGCAGCCCCCCGAGGAACACTGAAGCTTTCTTT.

This clone was picked up a small number of times. The chain employs TRBV10-3 and TRBJ1-1; D is uncertain. Germline V CDR1 and CDR2: ENHRY, SYGVKD. Trimming removed 10 bases at V and 5 bases at J, with 11 bases between. The CDR3 is 11 amino acids. In nucleotides, the CDR3 is TGTGCCACCGGACCGGGAACTGAAGCTTTCTTT. Translated, it gives CATGPGTEAFF.